Listed below are T cell receptor beta chains from one sample, sequenced in a study of CD8 T cells in ankylosing spondylitis. TCRdb passed the 5' RACE reads through MiXCR, listing each CDR3 protein once. The sample lists around 340,000 distinct CDR3 sequences; roughly 15% were seen once. The sample taken for sequencing was blood, either unsorted or a sorted T cell fraction (not recorded which). These receptors all stem from a male donor with ankylosing spondylitis or in good health (not recorded which). The conserved cysteine and the conserved F or W are not part of the CDR3 here.

V	J	CDR3
TRBV14	TRBJ1-1	ASSQTGAGLNTEAF
TRBV12-3/TRBV12-4	TRBJ2-1	ASSIFEAVQF
TRBV6-2/TRBV6-3	TRBJ2-7	ASRRPGPMSSYEQY
TRBV9	TRBJ2-3	ASSPRLGGADTQY
TRBV28	TRBJ2-5	ASSFRGLAGGPGETQY
TRBV5-5	TRBJ1-1	ASSFKQGAPTEAF
TRBV5-1	TRBJ2-1	ASSTAQPGLAGNEQF
TRBV18	TRBJ2-7	ASSPLLEGRYEQY
TRBV7-9	TRBJ2-3	ASSFGGGRADTQY
TRBV7-8	TRBJ2-7	ASSLFRGPYEQY
TRBV20-1	TRBJ1-1	SATRTLNTEAF
TRBV2	TRBJ2-2	GGTGGSGGLF
TRBV20-1	TRBJ2-7	SARREAGENYEQY
TRBV10-3	TRBJ2-7	AINGLADEQY